Below are 20 T cell receptor beta chains sequenced from a single sample in a study of beta chain features in type 1 diabetes. The sequenced template was cDNA made from the entire isolated RNA. Libraries were prepared by immunoSEQ multiplex PCR; TCRdb keeps only in-frame clonotypes and omits some of them. The data contain 200,000 to 250,000 clones, around 65% of them singletons. Sequences were obtained from naive CD4+ T cells from blood. The receptor source for this set is a man aged 30 to 45 in good health.

The J gene is TRBJ2-1, the V gene TRBV29-1; TRBD2 matches at 11 bases. This CDR3 spans 15 amino acids. V gave up 4 bases and J gave up 7 bases; unmatched junction bases: 9. Germline V gene sequence: CDR1 SQVTM, CDR2 ANQGSEA. CDR3 sequence: CSVGLLLAGDNEQFF. Here the CDR3 DNA reads TGCAGCGTTGGTCTTTTACTAGCGGGAGATAATGAGCAGTTCTTC.

J is TRBJ1-1 and V is TRBV29-1; the D gene is possibly TRBD1 (6 bases). The CDR3 contains 12 residues. V was pared by 7 bases and J by 0 bases, with 9 bases between. Germline V CDR1 and CDR2: SQVTM, ANQGSEA. The chain's CDR3 is CSGNRVNTEAFF. In DNA form, the CDR3 reads TGCAGCGGGAACAGGGTGAACACTGAAGCTTTCTTT.

This chain links TRBV18 with TRBJ2-5, with 7 bases that match TRBD1. CDR3 length equals 15 residues. Germline CDR1 reads KGHSH; CDR2 reads LQKENI. The ends lost 6 bases at V and 1 base at J; junction bases unmatched: 8. The CDR3 spells CASSRQGSLQETQYF. The CDR3 DNA reads as TGTGCCAGCTCGCGACAGGGAAGCCTCCAAGAGACCCAGTACTTC.

This sequence joins TRBV7-7 and TRBJ2-5; tentatively, D is TRBD2 (5 bases). Trimming stripped 0 bases from V and 5 bases from J, with 10 bases between. CDR1 and CDR2 from the germline V gene are SSHAT and FNYEAQ (reference sequence). The CDR3 sequence is 14 residues long. The CDR3: CASSLATRGETQYF. The CDR3 DNA follows: TGTGCCAGCAGCTTAGCGACCAGAGGGGAGACCCAGTACTTC.

This chain links TRBV30 with TRBJ2-7; D is perhaps TRBD2 (6 bases). The CDR3 is 14 residues long. CDR1 GTSNPN and CDR2 SVGIG come from the germline V gene (reference sequence). V was pared by 1 base and J by 0 bases, with 10 bases between. This chain's CDR3 is CAWSASGSSYEQYF. In DNA, the CDR3 is TGTGCCTGGAGTGCCTCCGGGAGCTCCTACGAGCAGTACTTC.

This clone was observed a handful of times. The chain carries TRBV19 and TRBJ2-2, with D possibly being TRBD1 (6 bases). The V and J ends lost 3 bases and 7 bases respectively, with 9 bases between them. CDR3 length equals 13 residues. Germline CDR1 and CDR2: LNHDA and SQIVND (reference sequence). The DNA of the CDR3 is TGTGCCAGTAGTATGAGGACAGTCGGGGAGCTGTTTTTT. Protein: CASSMRTVGELFF.

The CDR3 sequence: CASSPRTSVYEQYF. In DNA form, the CDR3 reads TGCGCCAGCAGTCCGAGGACTAGCGTCTACGAGCAGTACTTC. The chain couples TRBV23-1 to TRBJ2-7, with TRBD2 matching 9 bases. TRBV23-1 is marked as an open reading frame, function uncertain. The CDR3 covers 14 residues. The junction had 4 bases not matched to a gene; V was cut back by 4 bases and J by 3 bases.

The chain is built from TRBV20-1 and TRBJ2-2, with unresolved D. Per germline, CDR1 DFQATT and CDR2 SNEGSKA (reference sequence). The CDR3 runs to 11 residues. V was cut by 5 bases and J by 2 bases, with 3 bases left in between. DNA for the CDR3: TGCAGTGCTGTAAACACCGGGGAGCTGTTTTTT. Protein: CSAVNTGELFF.

V usage is TRBV30 and J usage is TRBJ1-2; D gene unclear. The CDR3 consists of 12 residues. CDR1 is GTSNPN, CDR2 SVGIG, per germline (reference sequence). Trimming left V 1 base short and J 8 bases short, with 11 bases between. CDR3 in amino acids: CAWSAPSHGYTF. The CDR3 DNA is TGTGCCTGGAGTGCCCCCTCACACGGCTACACCTTC.

This clone was seen more than once but under ten times. This chain links TRBV7-2 with TRBJ2-7; D not certain. This CDR3 contains 14 residues. Germline V gives CDR1 SGHTA, CDR2 FQGNSA. V dropped 1 base and J dropped 0 bases, with 7 bases sitting between them. The CDR3 nucleotides are TGTGCCAGCAGCTTAGAGGCTAACTCCTACGAGCAGTACTTC. As protein: CASSLEANSYEQYF.

As to this clone: Other nucleotide sequences in the sample specify the same CDR3. The chain uses TRBV30 and TRBJ1-1; D unresolved. V was trimmed by 0 bases and J by 1 base, leaving 6 bases between them. The CDR3 is 13 residues long. Germline V gene data show CDR1 as GTSNPN and CDR2 as SVGIG (reference sequence). Here the CDR3 DNA reads TGTGCCTGGAGTGTACGCCGGAACACTGAAGCTTTCTTT. Its protein is CAWSVRRNTEAFF.

The genes are TRBV27 and TRBJ1-1, with 10 bases that match TRBD1. Germline CDR1 MNHEY, CDR2 SMNVEV (reference sequence). V dropped 4 bases and J dropped 5; count of bases not matched to a gene: 4. The CDR3 runs to 14 residues. CDR3 residues: CASSSTGGTTEAFF. For the CDR3, the DNA is TGTGCCAGCAGTTCGACAGGGGGCACGACTGAAGCTTTCTTT.

V and J are TRBV7-9 and TRBJ1-1, with unresolved D. CDR3 size: 13 residues. Trimming shortened V by 2 bases and J by 0 bases, and 4 bases separated the two germline ends. Germline lookup yields CDR1 SEHNR and CDR2 FQNEAQ (reference sequence). Here the CDR3 reads CASSLWMNTEAFF. In DNA form, the CDR3 reads TGTGCCAGCAGCTTATGGATGAACACTGAAGCTTTCTTT.

The rearrangement uses TRBV30 and TRBJ2-5, with TRBD2 matching over 7 bases. The CDR3 consists of 17 residues. V gave up 0 bases and J gave up 0 bases; unmatched junction bases: 10. Looked up from germline, CDR1 is GTSNPN and CDR2 is SVGIG (reference sequence). CDR3 protein: CAWSVLISGLYQETQYF. The CDR3 nucleotides are TGTGCCTGGAGTGTACTAATTAGCGGGCTGTACCAAGAGACCCAGTACTTC.

The sample holds one count of this clone. The chain joins TRBV14 to TRBJ2-1, with 8 positions matching TRBD1. V shed 1 base, J shed 8 bases, and the junction held 7 bases outside the gene matches. Germline CDR1 SGHDN, CDR2 FVKESK. This CDR3 has 15 amino acids. For the CDR3, the DNA is TGTGCCAGCAGCCAAGTGCCAGGGGGCAGCGATGAGCAGTTCTTC. It specifies CASSQVPGGSDEQFF.

This chain joins TRBV11-2 and TRBJ2-1; D call uncertain. Trimming cost V 5 bases and J 3 bases, with 5 bases left between them. The CDR3 loop spans 12 amino acids. Germline V lookup: CDR1 SGHAT, CDR2 FQNNGV. The CDR3 DNA follows: TGTGCCAGCAGCGCTTACTACAATGAGCAGTTCTTC. It specifies CASSAYYNEQFF.

J is TRBJ2-1 and V is TRBV7-8, with a tentative D call TRBD1 (6 bases). CDR3 length equals 16 residues. The V end lost 5 bases, the J end lost 3 bases, and 17 bases lay between the germline ends. Germline-derived CDR1 and CDR2 are SGHVS and FQNEAQ. The DNA for the CDR3 is TGTGCCAGCAGCACCATATCGGGACACCTCTACAATGAGCAGTTCTTC. Translation gives CASSTISGHLYNEQFF.

The chain recombines TRBV29-1 with TRBJ1-1; a weak D match, TRBD1 (5 bases). Trimming took off 8 bases at V and 1 base at J, with 14 bases between the two ends. The CDR3 is 13 amino acids. Germline values: CDR1 SQVTM, CDR2 ANQGSEA. The CDR3 DNA follows: TGCAGCTCCTCGGGACGTCGGAACACTGAAGCTTTCTTT. Its protein product is CSSSGRRNTEAFF.

The CDR3 loop reads CSGDYTDTQYF. The CDR3 DNA is TGCAGCGGGGACTACACAGATACGCAGTATTTT. V and J are TRBV29-1 and TRBJ2-3, with 7 bases that match TRBD2. CDR3 length: 11 amino acids. Germline V gene data show CDR1 as SQVTM and CDR2 as ANQGSEA. After removal of 7 bases from V and 2 bases from J, the junction contained 0 bases not matched to a gene.

This clone showed up just once. This chain links TRBV7-9 with TRBJ2-5; TRBD1 might be the D (5 bases). The germline gives CDR1 SEHNR, CDR2 FQNEAQ (reference sequence). The CDR3 is 15 amino acids. V lost 2 bases and J 5 bases, leaving 15 bases between the germline ends. CDR3 DNA sequence: TGTGCCAGCAGCTTAAGAACAGGTCCGTGGGAGACCCAGTACTTC. It translates to CASSLRTGPWETQYF.